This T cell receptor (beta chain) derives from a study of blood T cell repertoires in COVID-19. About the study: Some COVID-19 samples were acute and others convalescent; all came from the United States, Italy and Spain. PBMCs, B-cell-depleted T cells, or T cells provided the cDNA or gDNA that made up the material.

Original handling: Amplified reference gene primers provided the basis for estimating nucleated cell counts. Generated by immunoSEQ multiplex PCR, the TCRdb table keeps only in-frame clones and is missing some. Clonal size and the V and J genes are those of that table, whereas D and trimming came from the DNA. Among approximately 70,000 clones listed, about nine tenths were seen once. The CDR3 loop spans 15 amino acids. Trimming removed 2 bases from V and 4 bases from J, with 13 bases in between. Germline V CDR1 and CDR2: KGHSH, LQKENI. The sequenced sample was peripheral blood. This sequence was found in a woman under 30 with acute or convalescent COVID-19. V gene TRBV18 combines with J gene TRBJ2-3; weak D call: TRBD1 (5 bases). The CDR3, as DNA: TGTGCCAGCTCACCAGCTCCCGACAGTCCAGATACGCAGTATTTT. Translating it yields CASSPAPDSPDTQYF.